This paragraph reports one T cell receptor (beta chain). Its antigen is unknown. This CDR3 has 16 amino acids. V lost 4 bases to trimming and J lost 0 bases, with 12 bases between them. Germline CDR1 LGHNA, CDR2 YSLEER. This record comes from a study of blood T cells in healthy people across ages. Study-level findings and limits: Donors of long life had a larger count of naive CD4+ cells and greater diversity than aged donors.

Alongside a J-beta primer mix, a sample-barcoded 5' primer served in a second PCR lasting roughly 7 to 11 cycles. MiXCR, applied by TCRdb to the 5' RACE reads, yields one record per CDR3 protein. The sample has approximately 810,000 distinct CDR3 sequences; roughly 40% are singletons. This sequence originates from a man aged 18 to 29 in good health. The chain links TRBV4-3 to TRBJ1-4; D gene unclear. What was sequenced was blood. The CDR3 reads CASSPLLGATNEKLFF. The DNA for the CDR3 is TGCGCCAGCAGCCCTCTTCTTGGGGCAACTAATGAAAAACTGTTTTTT.